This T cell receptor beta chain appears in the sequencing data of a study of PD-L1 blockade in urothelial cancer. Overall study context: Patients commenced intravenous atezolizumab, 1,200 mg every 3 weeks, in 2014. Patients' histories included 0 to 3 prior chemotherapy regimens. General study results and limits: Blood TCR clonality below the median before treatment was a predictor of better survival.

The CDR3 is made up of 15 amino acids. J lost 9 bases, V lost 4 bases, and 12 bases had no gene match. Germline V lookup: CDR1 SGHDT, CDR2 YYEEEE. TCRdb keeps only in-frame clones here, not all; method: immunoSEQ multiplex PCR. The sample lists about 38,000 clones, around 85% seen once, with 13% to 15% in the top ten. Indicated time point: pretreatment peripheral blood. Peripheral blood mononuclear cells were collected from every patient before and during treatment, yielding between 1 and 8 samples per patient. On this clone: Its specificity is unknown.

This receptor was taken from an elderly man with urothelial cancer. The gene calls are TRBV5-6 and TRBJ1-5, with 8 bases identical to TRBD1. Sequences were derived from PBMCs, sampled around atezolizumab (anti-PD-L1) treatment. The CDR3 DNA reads TGTGCCAGCAGCACCTCGGACAGGGCAGCTCGGCCCCAGCATTTT. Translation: CASSTSDRAARPQHF.